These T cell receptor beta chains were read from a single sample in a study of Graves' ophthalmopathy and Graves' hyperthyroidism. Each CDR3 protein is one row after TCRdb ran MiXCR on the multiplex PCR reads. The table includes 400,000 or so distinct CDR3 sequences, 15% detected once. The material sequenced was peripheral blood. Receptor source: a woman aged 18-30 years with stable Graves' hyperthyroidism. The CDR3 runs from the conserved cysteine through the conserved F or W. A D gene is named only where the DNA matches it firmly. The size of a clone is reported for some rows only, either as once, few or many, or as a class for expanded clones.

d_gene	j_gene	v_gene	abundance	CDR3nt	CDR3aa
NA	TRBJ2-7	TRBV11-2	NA	TGTGTCAGCAGCTTAGATAGTCGGACCGGGGGCGAGCAGTACTTC	CVSSLDSRTGGEQYF
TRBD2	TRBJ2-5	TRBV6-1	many	TGTGCCAGCAGCCGCGGACTAGCGGGGGGGCTAGAGACCCAGTACTTC	CASSRGLAGGLETQYF
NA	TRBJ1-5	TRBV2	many	TGTGCCAGCAGTGAGGTCGATAGCAATCAGCCCCAGCATTTT	CASSEVDSNQPQHF
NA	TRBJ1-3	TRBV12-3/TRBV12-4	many	TGTGCCAGCAGTTTAAATGGAAACACCATATATTTT	CASSLNGNTIYF
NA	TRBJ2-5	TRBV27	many	TGTGCCAGCAGGACAGCCCCAGGGACCCAGTACTTC	CASRTAPGTQYF
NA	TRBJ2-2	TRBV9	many	TGTGCCAGCAGCGTCAGGACCGGGGAGCTGTTTTTT	CASSVRTGELFF
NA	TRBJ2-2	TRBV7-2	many	TGTGCCAGCAGCTTTAGGTACACCGGGGAGCTGTTTTTT	CASSFRYTGELFF
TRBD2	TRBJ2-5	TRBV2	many	TGTGCCAGCAACCCCGACAGGGAAACAGCGGGGGGGAGGGAGACCCAGTACTTC	CASNPDRETAGGRETQYF
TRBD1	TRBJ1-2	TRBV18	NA	TGTGCCAGCTCACCCCAGGGGGTTTCCTATGGCTACACCTTC	CASSPQGVSYGYTF
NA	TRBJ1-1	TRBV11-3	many	TGTGCCAGCAGCTTAGATGGTGGGGGTGCGGAGGCTTTCTTT	CASSLDGGGAEAFF
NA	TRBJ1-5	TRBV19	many	TGTGCCAGTAGTATTCTCCAGGGAGGCAATCAGCCCCAGCATTTT	CASSILQGGNQPQHF
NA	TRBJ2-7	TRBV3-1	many	TGTGCCAGCAGCCAAGGGCAGGGTCTCGACGAGCAGTACTTC	CASSQGQGLDEQYF
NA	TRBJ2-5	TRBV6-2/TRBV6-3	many	TGTGCCAGCAGAAACCGGACGTGGCAAGAGACCCAGTACTTC	CASRNRTWQETQYF
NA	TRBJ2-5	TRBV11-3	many	TGTGCCAGCAGCTTAGGGTCCGGGGAAGATGGGACCCAGTACTTC	CASSLGSGEDGTQYF
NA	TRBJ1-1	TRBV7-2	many	TGTGCCAGCAGCCAGGACATAATGGGAGTCGCTGAAGCTTTCTTT	CASSQDIMGVAEAFF
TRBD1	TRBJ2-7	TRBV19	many	TGTGCCAGTAGTACTCGGGACAGTTTCGGGGAGCAGTACTTC	CASSTRDSFGEQYF
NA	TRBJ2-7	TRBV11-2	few	TGTGCCAGCAGCGCCAACACCCTCCTCCTAGAGCAGTACTTC	CASSANTLLLEQYF
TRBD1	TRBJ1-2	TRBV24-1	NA	TGTGCCACCAGTGATTTCGACAGGGGTGGTTACACCTTC	CATSDFDRGGYTF
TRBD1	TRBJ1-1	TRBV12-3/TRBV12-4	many	TGTGCCACCAGGGGGGGCACTGAAGCTTTCTTT	CATRGGTEAFF
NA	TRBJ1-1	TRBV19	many	TGTGCCAGCCGGGCTAAAAGCGGCGTCCGGAACACTGAAGCTTTCTTT	CASRAKSGVRNTEAFF
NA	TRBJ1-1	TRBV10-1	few	TGCGCCAGCAGTGAGTCGGGCAGCCCGAACACTGAAGCTTGCTTT	CASSESGSPNTEACF
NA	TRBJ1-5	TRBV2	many	TGTGCCAGCAGTCAGGGAGTTCAGCCCCAGCATTTT	CASSQGVQPQHF
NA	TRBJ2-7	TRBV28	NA	TGTGCCAGCAGAGCCCGGGTGGCTCACGAGCAGTACTTC	CASRARVAHEQYF
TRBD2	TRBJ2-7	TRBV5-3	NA	TGTGCCAGCAGCCCTAGCGGGGGGAGGGAGCAGTACTTC	CASSPSGGREQYF
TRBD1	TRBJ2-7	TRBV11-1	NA	TGTGCCAGCAGCCCGGGTTCCTTCCGGGACAGGGGGCCCGGCGAGCAGTACTTC	CASSPGSFRDRGPGEQYF
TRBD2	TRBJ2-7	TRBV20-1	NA	TGCAGTGCTAGAGAGATCAGGACTAGCGGGAGGATCGAGCAGTACTTC	CSAREIRTSGRIEQYF
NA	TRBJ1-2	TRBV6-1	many	TGTGCCAGCAGGATCGGGACCCTCTATGGCTACACCTTC	CASRIGTLYGYTF
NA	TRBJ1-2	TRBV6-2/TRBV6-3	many	TGTGCCAGCAGTCGGGGGAATCATGGCTACACCTTC	CASSRGNHGYTF
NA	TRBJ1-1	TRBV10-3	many	TGTGCCACCTGGGGACCGGACACTGAAGCTTTCTTT	CATWGPDTEAFF
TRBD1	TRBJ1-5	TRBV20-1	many	TGCAGTGCTAGGGGTGGGGCAGGGGGCTTCCCTAGCAATCAGCCCCAGCATTTT	CSARGGAGGFPSNQPQHF
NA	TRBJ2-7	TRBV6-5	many	TGTGCCAGCAGTTTCCCCAGCGGTTCCGGGGCCTACGAGCAGTACTTC	CASSFPSGSGAYEQYF
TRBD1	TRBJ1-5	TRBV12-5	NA	TGTGCTAGTGGTTTGGTGGAGGGGGCGGTGCTTCAGCCCCAGCATTTT	CASGLVEGAVLQPQHF
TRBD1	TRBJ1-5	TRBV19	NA	TGTGCCAGTAAGGGCAGGGGGCATCCCAATCAGCCCCAGCATTTT	CASKGRGHPNQPQHF
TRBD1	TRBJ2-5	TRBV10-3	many	TGTGCCATCGCCGGGACAGGGGATCGGGAGACCCAGTACTTC	CAIAGTGDRETQYF
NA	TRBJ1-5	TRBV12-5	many	TGTGCTAGTGGTTTGGGTCCGATTCAGCCCCAGCATTTT	CASGLGPIQPQHF
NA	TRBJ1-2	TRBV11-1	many	TGTGCCAGCAGCTCGGAATACAGGCCGGGGTCGGTGGGCTACACCTTC	CASSSEYRPGSVGYTF
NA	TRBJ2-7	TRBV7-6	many	TGTGCCAGCAGCTTAGGCCCTTACCCAAAGAGCTCCTACGAGCAGTACTTC	CASSLGPYPKSSYEQYF
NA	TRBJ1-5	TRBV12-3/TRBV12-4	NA	TGTGCCAGCACTCCAAGCGAGGCTCAGCCCCAGCATTTT	CASTPSEAQPQHF
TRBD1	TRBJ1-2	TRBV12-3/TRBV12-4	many	TGTGCCAGCAGTCTCGTGTGGACAGGCCTCCCCAACTATGGCTACACCTTC	CASSLVWTGLPNYGYTF
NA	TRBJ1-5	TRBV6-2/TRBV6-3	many	TGTGCCAGCAGCCGTGGTCCGAGGGGCCAGCCCCAGCATTTT	CASSRGPRGQPQHF
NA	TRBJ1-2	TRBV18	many	TGTGCCAGCTCATCCCAGGGGACCCAGGAACAATTC	CASSSQGTQEQF
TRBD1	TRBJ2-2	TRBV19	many	TGTGCCAGTAGCTCGACAGGGGGCAACGGGGAGCTGTTTTTT	CASSSTGGNGELFF
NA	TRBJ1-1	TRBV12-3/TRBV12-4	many	TGTGCCAGCAGTTTATCGGTTACAGCTGAAGCTTTCTTT	CASSLSVTAEAFF
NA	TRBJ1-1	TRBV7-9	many	TGTGCCAGCAGCTTCAGCACAGTGAACACTGAAGCTTTCTTT	CASSFSTVNTEAFF
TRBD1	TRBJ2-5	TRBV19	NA	TGTGCCAGTAGTCCGAGCATCGGGACAGGAGACCAAGAGACCCAGTACTTC	CASSPSIGTGDQETQYF
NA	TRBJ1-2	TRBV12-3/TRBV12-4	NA	TGTGCCAGCAGCCTCGGCGAGGGGGAGTATGGCTACACCTTC	CASSLGEGEYGYTF